The present T cell receptor (beta chain) was sequenced within a study of T cells after yellow fever vaccination. 5'RACE template switching generated TCR cDNA, adding a universal primer site and UMIs. From the 5' RACE reads, TCRdb called clonotypes with MiXCR, one entry per CDR3 protein. The repertoire consists of 510,000 or so distinct CDR3 sequences, with roughly 19% occurring once and the leading ten covering roughly an eighth. General study points: Weaker in magnitude, the secondary response showed a faster peak on day 5 versus 15. Although most clonotypes did not, a small share appeared in both CD4 and CD8 compartments.

This clonotype has more than one count but fewer than ten. As yet, its antigen is unknown. This CDR3 comprises 13 residues. The V gene lost 6 bases and the J gene lost 3 bases, with 14 bases spanning the gap. Per germline, CDR1 DFQATT and CDR2 SNEGSKA (reference sequence). The clonotype comes from a man aged 30 to 39 who received the YFV17D yellow fever vaccine. The chain employs TRBV20-1 and TRBJ1-1; D call uncertain. Sequences were derived from PBMCs, sampled 15 days after the yellow fever booster vaccination. The CDR3 nucleotides read TGCAGTGCCTCAGATGGTGGGGACACTGAAGCTTTCTTT. Encoded protein: CSASDGGDTEAFF.